This T cell receptor (beta chain) was captured by sequencing in a study of cytomegalovirus exposure and HLA in healthy donors. Germline assignment: CDR1 SGHVS and CDR2 FQNEAQ. V lost 3 bases to trimming and J lost 0 bases, with 8 bases between them. The CDR3 is made up of 14 amino acids. A multiplex PCR was run with 60 Vbeta primers and 13 Jbeta primers. Method: immunoSEQ multiplex PCR; TCRdb's copy keeps in-frame clones and lacks some. The sample consists of about 160,000 clones, 70% to 80% of them appearing once. The source of this sequence is a man under 40 in good health and CMV-seropositive. Sequencing was carried out using PBMCs. This chain connects TRBV7-8 to TRBJ1-1; D call uncertain. The CDR3 DNA sequence: TGTGCCAGCAGCTTTTGGGAGATGAACACTGAAGCTTTCTTT. This translates into CASSFWEMNTEAFF.